The clone carrying this TCR beta chain was detected once. What it recognizes is unknown. These data belong to a study of radiotherapy plus CTLA-4 blockade in lung cancer. Findings and limits, study-wide: Dynamics of early blood T cell clones, together with interferon-beta, were reportedly the best predictors of response.

Focal radiation with ipilimumab CTLA-4 blockade was given to patients with chemo-refractory metastatic non-small-cell lung cancer. Sequencing was performed with immunoSEQ multiplex PCR; in TCRdb, only in-frame clones are kept and a portion is missing. The sample holds fewer than 55,000 clones, around 77% seen once. Trimming cost V 6 bases and J 4 bases; bases outside gene matches: 16. There are 17 residues in the CDR3. This TCR was sampled from a human donor with non-small cell lung cancer whose response to radiotherapy plus ipilimumab could not be evaluated. The rearrangement links TRBV23-1 to TRBJ1-2, with TRBD1 matching over 8 bases. TRBV23-1 is sorted into the ORF group, with uncertain function. Material: peripheral blood, obtained from a patient treated with radiotherapy plus ipilimumab. CDR3 nucleotide sequence: TGCGCCAGCAGCCTCTACCGCGACAGGGGATTCCCCTATGGCTACACCTTC. Translation gives CASSLYRDRGFPYGYTF.